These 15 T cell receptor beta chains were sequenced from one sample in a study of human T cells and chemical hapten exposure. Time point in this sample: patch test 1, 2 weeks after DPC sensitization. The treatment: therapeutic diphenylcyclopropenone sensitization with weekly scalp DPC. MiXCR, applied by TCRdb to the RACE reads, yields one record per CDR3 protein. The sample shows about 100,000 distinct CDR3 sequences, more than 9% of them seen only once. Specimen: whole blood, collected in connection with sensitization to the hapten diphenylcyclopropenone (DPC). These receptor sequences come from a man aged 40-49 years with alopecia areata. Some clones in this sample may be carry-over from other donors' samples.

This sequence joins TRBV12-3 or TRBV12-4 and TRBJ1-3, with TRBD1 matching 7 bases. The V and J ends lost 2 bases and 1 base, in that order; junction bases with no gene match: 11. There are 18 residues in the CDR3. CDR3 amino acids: CASSLKGASTGSGNTIYF. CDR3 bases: TGTGCCAGCAGTTTAAAGGGGGCCAGTACCGGATCTGGAAACACCATATATTTT.

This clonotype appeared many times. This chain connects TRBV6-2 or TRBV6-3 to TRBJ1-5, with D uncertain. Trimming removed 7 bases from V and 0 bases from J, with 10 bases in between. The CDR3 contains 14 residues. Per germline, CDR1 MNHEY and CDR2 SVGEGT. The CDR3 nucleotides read TGTGCCAGCACCGACAAGTATAGCAATCAGCCCCAGCATTTT. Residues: CASTDKYSNQPQHF.

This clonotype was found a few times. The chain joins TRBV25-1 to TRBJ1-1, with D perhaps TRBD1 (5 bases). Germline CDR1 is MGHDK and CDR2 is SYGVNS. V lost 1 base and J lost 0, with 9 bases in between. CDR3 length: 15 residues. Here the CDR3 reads CASSELTGLNTEAFF. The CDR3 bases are TGTGCCAGCAGTGAATTAACAGGTCTGAACACTGAAGCTTTCTTT.

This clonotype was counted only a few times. CDR3 nucleotides: TGCGCCAGCAGCTTGGCGGGAGTCTCTGAAGCTTTCTTT. Amino acid sequence: CASSLAGVSEAFF. The genes are TRBV5-1 and TRBJ1-1; D is unresolved. The CDR3 sequence is 13 residues long. The germline V and J ends were trimmed by 0 bases and 6 bases, with 9 bases remaining between them. Germline CDR1 and CDR2: SGHRS and YFSETQ.

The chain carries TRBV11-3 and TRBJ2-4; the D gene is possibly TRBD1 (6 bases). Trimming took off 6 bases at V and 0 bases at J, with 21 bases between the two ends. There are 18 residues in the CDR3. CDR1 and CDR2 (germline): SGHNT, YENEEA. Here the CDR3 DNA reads TGTGCCAGCAGACGTTCCCTGGACAGACCTCTAGCCAAAAACATTCAGTACTTC. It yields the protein CASRRSLDRPLAKNIQYF. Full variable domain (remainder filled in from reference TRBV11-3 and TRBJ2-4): EAGVVQSPRYKIIEKKQPVAFWCNPISGHNTLYWYLQNLGQGPELLIRYENEEAVDDSQLPKDRFSAERLKGVDSTLKIQPAELGDSAVYLCASRRSLDRPLAKNIQYFGAGTRLSVL.

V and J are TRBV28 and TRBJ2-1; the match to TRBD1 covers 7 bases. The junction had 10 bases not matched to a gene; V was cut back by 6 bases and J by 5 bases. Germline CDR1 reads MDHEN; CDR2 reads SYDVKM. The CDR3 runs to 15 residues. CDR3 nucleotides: TGTGCCAGCAGCTCGGACAGGAACCAGGACAATGAGCAGTTCTTC. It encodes CASSSDRNQDNEQFF.

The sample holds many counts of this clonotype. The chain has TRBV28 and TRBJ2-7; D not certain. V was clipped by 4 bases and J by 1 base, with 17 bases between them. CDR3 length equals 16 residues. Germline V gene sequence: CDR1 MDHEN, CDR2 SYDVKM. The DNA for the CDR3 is TGTGCCAGCAGTTCTCCTGGAACCCGGGCTTCCTACGAGCAGTACTTC. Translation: CASSSPGTRASYEQYF.

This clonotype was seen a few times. The CDR3 region is CASKGTTDEQYF. CDR3 nucleotides: TGTGCCAGCAAGGGAACTACCGACGAGCAGTACTTC. The chain recombines TRBV6-5 with TRBJ2-7; D unclear. V was shortened by 7 bases and J by 5 bases, with 12 bases between the two germline ends. The CDR3 is 12 amino acids. Germline V gene sequence: CDR1 MNHEY, CDR2 SVGAGI.

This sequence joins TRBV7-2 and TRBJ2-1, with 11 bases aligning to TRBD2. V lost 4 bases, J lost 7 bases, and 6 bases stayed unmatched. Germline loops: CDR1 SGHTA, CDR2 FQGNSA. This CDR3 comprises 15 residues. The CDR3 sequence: CASSSSTSGKNEQFF. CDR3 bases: TGTGCCAGCAGCTCCTCGACTAGCGGGAAGAATGAGCAGTTCTTC.

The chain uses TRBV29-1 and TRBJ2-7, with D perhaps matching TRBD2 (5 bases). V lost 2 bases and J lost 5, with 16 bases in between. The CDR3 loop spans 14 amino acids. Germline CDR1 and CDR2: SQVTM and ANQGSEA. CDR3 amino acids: CSVELSQRPNEQYF. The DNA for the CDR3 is TGCAGCGTTGAATTAAGCCAGCGGCCCAACGAGCAGTACTTC.

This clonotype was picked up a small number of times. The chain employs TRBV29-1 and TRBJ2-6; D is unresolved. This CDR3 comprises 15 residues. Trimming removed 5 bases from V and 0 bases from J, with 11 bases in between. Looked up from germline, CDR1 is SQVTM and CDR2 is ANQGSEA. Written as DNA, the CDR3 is TGCAGCGTTTTCCCCAGACCCTCTGGGGCCAACGTCCTGACTTTC. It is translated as CSVFPRPSGANVLTF.

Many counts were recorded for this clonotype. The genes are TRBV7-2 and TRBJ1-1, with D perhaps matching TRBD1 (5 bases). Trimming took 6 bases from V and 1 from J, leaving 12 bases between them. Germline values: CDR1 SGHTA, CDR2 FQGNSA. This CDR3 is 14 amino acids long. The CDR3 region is CASRNRPGNTEAFF. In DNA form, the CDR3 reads TGTGCCAGCAGGAACAGGCCAGGGAACACTGAAGCTTTCTTT.

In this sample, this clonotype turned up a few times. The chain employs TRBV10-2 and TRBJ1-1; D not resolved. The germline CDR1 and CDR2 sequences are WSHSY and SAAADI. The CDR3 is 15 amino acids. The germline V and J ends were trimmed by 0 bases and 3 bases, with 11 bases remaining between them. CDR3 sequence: CASSESILLDTEAFF. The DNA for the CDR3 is TGCGCCAGCAGTGAGTCGATTCTCTTGGACACTGAAGCTTTCTTT.

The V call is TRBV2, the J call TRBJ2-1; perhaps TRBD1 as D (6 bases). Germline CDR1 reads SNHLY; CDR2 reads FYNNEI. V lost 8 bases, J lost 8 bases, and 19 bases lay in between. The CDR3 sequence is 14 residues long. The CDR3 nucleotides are TGTGCCAGCTTTCCTCCGGGACAAAACTATGAGCAGTTCTTC. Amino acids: CASFPPGQNYEQFF.

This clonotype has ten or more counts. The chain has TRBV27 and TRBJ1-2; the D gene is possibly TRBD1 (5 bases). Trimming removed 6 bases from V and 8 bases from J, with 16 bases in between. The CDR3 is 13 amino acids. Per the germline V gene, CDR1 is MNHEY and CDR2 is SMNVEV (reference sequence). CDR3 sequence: CASSPGRGGGYTF. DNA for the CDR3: TGTGCCAGCAGCCCTGGTAGGGGTGGAGGCTACACCTTC.